There are many counts of the clone carrying this T cell receptor (beta chain). Amplified TCR beta CDR3 regions came from RNA transcripts. An initial round of RT-PCR targeting the TCR CDR3 relied on the HTBI primer set. TCRdb re-called the multiplex PCR reads through MiXCR, storing one row per CDR3 protein. The sample gives about 600,000 distinct CDR3 sequences, 15% to 20% of which show up once; around 3.5% is in the top ten. The source of the sample is a study of T cells in Graves' hyperthyroidism and ophthalmopathy. Trimming pared 4 bases from V and 1 base from J, leaving 10 bases between. Per the germline V gene, CDR1 is KGHSH and CDR2 is LQKENI. The CDR3 is 14 amino acids.

Input material: blood. The TCR sequence derives from a woman in her thirties or forties with Graves' ophthalmopathy. The gene calls are TRBV18 and TRBJ2-5, with a weak D call TRBD2 (7 bases). In DNA, the CDR3 is TGTGCCAGCTCACTTGCGGGGGCCCAAGAGACCCAGTACTTC. Its translation: CASSLAGAQETQYF.